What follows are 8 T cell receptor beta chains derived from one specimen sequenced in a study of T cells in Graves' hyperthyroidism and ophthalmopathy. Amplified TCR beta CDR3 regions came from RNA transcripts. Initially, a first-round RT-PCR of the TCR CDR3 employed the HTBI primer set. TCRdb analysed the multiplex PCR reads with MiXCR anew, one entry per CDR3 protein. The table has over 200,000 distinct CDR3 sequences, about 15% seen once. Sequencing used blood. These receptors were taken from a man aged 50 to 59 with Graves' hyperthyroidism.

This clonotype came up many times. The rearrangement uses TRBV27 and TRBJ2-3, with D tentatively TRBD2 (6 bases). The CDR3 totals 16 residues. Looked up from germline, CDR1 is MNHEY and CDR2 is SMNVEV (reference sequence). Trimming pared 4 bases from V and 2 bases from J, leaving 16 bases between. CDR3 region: CASSSSSEGVTDTQYF. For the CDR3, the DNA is TGTGCCAGCAGTTCCTCTAGCGAAGGAGTCACAGATACGCAGTATTTT.

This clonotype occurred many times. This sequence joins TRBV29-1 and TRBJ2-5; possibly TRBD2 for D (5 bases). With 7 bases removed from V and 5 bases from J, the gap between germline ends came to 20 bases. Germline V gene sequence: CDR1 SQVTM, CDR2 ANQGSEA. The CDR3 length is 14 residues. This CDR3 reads CSAIGLSFGETQYF. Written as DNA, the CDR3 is TGCAGCGCGATCGGACTTTCTTTTGGGGAGACCCAGTACTTC.

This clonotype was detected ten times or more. As DNA, the CDR3 is TGCGCCAGCAGCTGGGGGAATGAGCAGTTCTTC. Its translation: CASSWGNEQFF. The chain combines TRBV5-1 with TRBJ2-1; tentatively, D is TRBD1 or TRBD2 (5 bases each). V lost 3 bases to trimming and J lost 7 bases, with 5 bases between them. This CDR3 is built from 11 residues. Germline V gene sequence: CDR1 SGHRS, CDR2 YFSETQ.

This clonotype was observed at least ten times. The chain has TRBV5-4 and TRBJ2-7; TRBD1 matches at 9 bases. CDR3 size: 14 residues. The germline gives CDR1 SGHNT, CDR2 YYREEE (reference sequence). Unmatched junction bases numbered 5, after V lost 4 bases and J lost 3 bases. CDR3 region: CASSPGTGRYEQYF. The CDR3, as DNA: TGTGCCAGCAGCCCCGGGACAGGGCGCTACGAGCAGTACTTC.

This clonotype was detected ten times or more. The CDR3 region is CASTPLGTSGDTQYF. In DNA, the CDR3 is TGTGCCAGCACCCCACTCGGGACTAGCGGAGATACGCAGTATTTT. The rearrangement links TRBV27 to TRBJ2-3; TRBD2 agrees at 11 bases. V was clipped by 7 bases and J by 5 bases; unmatched bases: 8. Germline CDR1 reads MNHEY; CDR2 reads SMNVEV (reference sequence). This CDR3 comprises 15 residues.

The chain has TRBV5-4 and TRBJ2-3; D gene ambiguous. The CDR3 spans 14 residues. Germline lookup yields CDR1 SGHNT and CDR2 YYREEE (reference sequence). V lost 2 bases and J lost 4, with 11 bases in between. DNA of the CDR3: TGTGCCAGCAGCTTCCCGGGTATGCCAGATACGCAGTATTTT. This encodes CASSFPGMPDTQYF. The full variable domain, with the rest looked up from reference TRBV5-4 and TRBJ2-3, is ETGVTQSPTHLIKTRGQQVTLRCSSQSGHNTVSWYQQALGQGPQFIFQYYREEENGRGNFPPRFSGLQFPNYSSELNVNALELDDSALYLCASSFPGMPDTQYFGPGTRLTVL.

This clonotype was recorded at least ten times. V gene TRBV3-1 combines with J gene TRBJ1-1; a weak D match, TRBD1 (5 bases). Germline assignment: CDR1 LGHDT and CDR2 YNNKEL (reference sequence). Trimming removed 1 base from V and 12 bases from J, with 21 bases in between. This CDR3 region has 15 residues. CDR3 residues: CASSQAGSSGVGTFF. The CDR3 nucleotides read TGTGCCAGCAGCCAAGCAGGGTCAAGCGGGGTGGGGACTTTCTTT.

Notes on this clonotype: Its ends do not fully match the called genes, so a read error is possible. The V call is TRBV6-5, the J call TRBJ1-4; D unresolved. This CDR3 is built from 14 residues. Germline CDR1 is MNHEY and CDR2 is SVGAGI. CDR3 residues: CASSYGVANEKLSF. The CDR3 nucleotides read TGTGCCAGCAGTTACGGGGTAGCTAATGAAAAACTGTCTTTT.